Included here is one T cell receptor beta chain sequence, with context. The data stem from a study of blood T cell repertoires in COVID-19. Study details: The United States, Italy and Spain supplied acute and convalescent COVID-19 samples. The cDNA or gDNA used as material had been derived from T cells, B-cell-depleted T cells, or PBMCs.

Per the authors' pipeline: Reference gene primer amplification gave nucleated cell count estimates. TCRdb keeps only in-frame clones here, not all; method: immunoSEQ multiplex PCR. V, J and clone size are taken as reported in that table, and D and trimming were inferred from the DNA itself. The repertoire has around 33,000 clones, 60% to 80% of them found once; the top ten carry under 15%. Unmatched junction bases numbered 5, after V lost 1 base and J lost 2 bases. This CDR3 is built from 16 residues. Per germline, CDR1 LNHDA and CDR2 SQIVND (reference sequence). The clonotype was recovered from an elderly man with active or convalescent COVID-19. The sequenced material came from peripheral blood. J is TRBJ2-1 and V is TRBV19, with 7 bases matching TRBD2. The CDR3 DNA sequence: TGTGCCAGTAGTATAGGATCTAGCGGAGCCTACAATGAGCAGTTCTTC. As protein: CASSIGSSGAYNEQFF. Supplemented by reference TRBV19 and TRBJ2-1, the full variable domain reads DGGITQSPKYLFRKEGQNVTLSCEQNLNHDAMYWYRQDPGQGLRLIYYSQIVNDFQKGDIAEGYSVSREKKESFPLTVTSAQKNPTAFYLCASSIGSSGAYNEQFFGPGTRLTVL.